The next 28 T cell receptor beta chains were all read from a single sample in a study of T cells in Graves' hyperthyroidism and ophthalmopathy (dated by TCRdb to between 2018 and 2021). Libraries were constructed by multiplex PCR. Sequenced on an Illumina HiSeq 2000. Amplification of TCR beta CDR3 regions was carried out from RNA transcripts. A first-round RT-PCR of the TCR CDR3 used the HTBI primer set with the Qiagen OneStep RT-PCR kit. In-frame beta chains were kept once TCRdb had trimmed the public reads at Q25 with fastp and called clones with MiXCR. CDR3 protein sequences are deduplicated, and each keeps its most common genes and DNA. The sample table contains 450,000 to 700,000 distinct CDR3 sequences; only one count was recorded for 35% to 55% of them. The ten largest make up about 7.8% of the sample. Sequenced: peripheral blood or thyroid tissue (not recorded which). The receptors derive from a woman in her late teens or twenties with Graves' hyperthyroidism.

This clonotype was seen a single time. The rearrangement links TRBV7-9 to TRBJ1-1; TRBD1 agrees at 7 bases. Germline V gene lookup returns CDR1 SEHNR and CDR2 FQNEAQ (reference sequence). CDR3 length: 15 amino acids. Unmatched junction bases numbered 6, after V lost 5 bases and J lost 0 bases. In DNA, the CDR3 is TGTGCCAGCAGCAAGGGACAGAGCATGAACACTGAAGCTTTCTTT. The encoded protein is CASSKGQSMNTEAFF.

V is TRBV5-5 and J is TRBJ2-7; 10 bases are shared with TRBD1. Germline assignment: CDR1 SGHKS and CDR2 YYEKEE (reference sequence). Trimming removed 10 bases from V and 7 bases from J; junction bases left unmatched: 8. This CDR3 has 12 residues. As DNA, the CDR3 is TGTGCCTGCAATCCGGGACAGGGGGAGCAGTACTTC. Residues: CACNPGQGEQYF. Together with reference TRBV5-5 and TRBJ2-7, the CDR3 gives the full variable domain: DAGVTQSPTHLIKTRGQQVTLRCSPISGHKSVSWYQQVLGQGPQFIFQYYEKEERGRGNFPDRFSARQFPNYSSELNVNALLLGDSALYLCACNPGQGEQYFGPGTRLTVT.

The chain recombines TRBV7-9 with TRBJ1-2; D remains ambiguous. V shed 6 bases and J shed 2 bases, with 10 bases lying between them. The germline gives CDR1 SEHNR, CDR2 FQNEAQ (reference sequence). The CDR3 runs 13 residues. CDR3 protein: CASRTGENYGYTF. CDR3 in DNA: TGTGCCAGCAGGACGGGTGAGAACTATGGCTACACCTTC. The full variable domain, completed using reference TRBV7-9 and TRBJ1-2, is DTGVSQNPRHKITKRGQNVTFRCDPISEHNRLYWYRQTLGQGPEFLTYFQNEAQLEKSRLLSDRFSAERPKGSFSTLEIQRTEQGDSAMYLCASRTGENYGYTFGSGTRLTVV.

This clonotype appeared many times. The rearrangement links TRBV12-3 or TRBV12-4 to TRBJ1-4, with D perhaps matching TRBD1 (6 bases). V gave up 6 bases and J gave up 6 bases, with 14 bases separating them. The length of the CDR3 is 14 residues. In DNA form, the CDR3 reads TGTGCCAGCAGGTTCAGGGGTGGAGATGAAAAACTGTTTTTT. Translating it yields CASRFRGGDEKLFF.

This clonotype was seen repeatedly, ten times or more. The chain uses TRBV9 and TRBJ1-1; no definite D call. The CDR3 spans 15 residues. Between the trimmed V and J ends, which lost 0 bases and 0 bases, there was a span of 9 bases. The germline gives CDR1 SGDLS, CDR2 YYNGEE. Here the CDR3 DNA reads TGTGCCAGCAGCGTAGGTTCAGGCGTGAACACTGAAGCTTTCTTT. This encodes CASSVGSGVNTEAFF.

This clonotype was seen at least ten times. The genes are TRBV29-1 and TRBJ2-7; 10 nucleotides line up with TRBD2. Germline CDR1 is SQVTM and CDR2 is ANQGSEA. V was clipped by 5 bases and J by 5 bases; unmatched bases: 3. The CDR3 is 12 residues long. CDR3 sequence reads: CSVSGRVDEQYF. CDR3 nucleotides: TGCAGCGTTAGCGGGAGGGTCGACGAGCAGTACTTC.

The V gene is TRBV3-2, the J gene TRBJ1-2; the D segment call TRBD1 is taken from the table without a DNA check. TRBV3-2 is assigned pseudogene status. The CDR3 has 16 amino acids. The CDR3 protein is CASSQDRGRGSDGYTF. The CDR3 bases are TGTGCCAGCAGCCAAGATAGGGGCAGGGGGTCCGATGGCTACACCTTC.

Details on this clonotype: As the CDR3 is not closed by the conserved phenylalanine or tryptophan, this likely results from a read error. Because the CDR3's place on the DNA is in doubt, the DNA is left out and the CDR3 is given as listed by TCRdb. V gene TRBV2 combines with J gene TRBJ2-6; the listed D gene, TRBD1, was not tested against the DNA. The CDR3 length equals 10 residues, ends included. The V gene's germline CDR1 is SNHLY and CDR2 FYNNEI. CDR3 sequence reads: CASSEPQGTS.

The chain has TRBV20-1 and TRBJ2-1; 12 positions match TRBD1. V shed 5 bases, J shed 5 bases, and the junction held 10 bases outside the gene matches. CDR1 is DFQATT and CDR2 is SNEGSKA in the germline V gene (reference sequence). CDR3 length equals 16 residues. The CDR3 region is CSARLSGTGGHNEQFF. In DNA form, the CDR3 reads TGCAGTGCTCGCCTCTCCGGGACAGGGGGCCACAATGAGCAGTTCTTC.

This rearrangement joins TRBV2 to TRBJ2-7, with TRBD1 identical over 8 bases. This CDR3 comprises 13 residues. Trimming removed 7 bases from V and 7 bases from J; junction bases left unmatched: 9. The V gene's germline CDR1 is SNHLY and CDR2 FYNNEI. DNA for the CDR3: TGTGCCAGCATTTGGACAGGGTCCAATGAGCAGTACTTC. Translated, it gives CASIWTGSNEQYF.

This clonotype has a count of ten or more. The chain joins TRBV10-1 to TRBJ2-7; perhaps TRBD2 as D (6 bases). V was trimmed by 5 bases and J by 5 bases, leaving 13 bases between them. The length of the CDR3 is 13 residues. The germline V gene encodes CDR1 WNHNN and CDR2 SYGVQD (reference sequence). The CDR3 DNA reads TGCGCCAGCAGTTTCGGAGGGGCCGACGAGCAGTACTTC. This translates into CASSFGGADEQYF.

The chain is built from TRBV12-3 or TRBV12-4 and TRBJ1-4; 7 bases align to TRBD1. The CDR3 spans 15 residues. V dropped 6 bases and J dropped 5; count of bases not matched to a gene: 9. CDR3 loop: CASSIGGQLNEKLFF. The CDR3 coding sequence is TGTGCCAGCAGCATAGGGGGCCAACTGAATGAAAAACTGTTTTTT.

At least ten counts were recorded for this clonotype. The chain employs TRBV19 and TRBJ2-5; D remains unclear. The ends were cut back, 6 bases at V and 1 base at J, with 9 bases in the middle. The CDR3 is 13 residues long. Germline CDR1 LNHDA, CDR2 SQIVND (reference sequence). CDR3 bases: TGTGCCAGTAGACTTACGGGCCAAGAGACCCAGTACTTC. Its translation: CASRLTGQETQYF. The full variable domain, with the rest looked up from reference TRBV19 and TRBJ2-5, is DGGITQSPKYLFRKEGQNVTLSCEQNLNHDAMYWYRQDPGQGLRLIYYSQIVNDFQKGDIAEGYSVSREKKESFPLTVTSAQKNPTAFYLCASRLTGQETQYFGPGTRLLVL.

This clonotype has ten or more counts. This rearrangement joins TRBV5-1 to TRBJ2-7, with 7 positions matching TRBD1. After removal of 4 bases from V and 5 bases from J, the junction contained 6 bases not matched to a gene. This CDR3 comprises 13 residues. CDR1 is SGHRS, CDR2 YFSETQ, per germline. The CDR3 DNA reads TGCGCCAGCAGCGTACAGGGGCGAGACGAGCAGTACTTC. Its translation is CASSVQGRDEQYF.

This chain joins TRBV6-1 and TRBJ2-1; no firm D call. V was pared by 2 bases and J by 5 bases, with 4 bases between. Germline V gene lookup returns CDR1 MNHNS and CDR2 SASEGT. The CDR3 extends over 12 amino acids. The CDR3 DNA reads as TGTGCCAGCAGTGAAATGAACAATGAGCAGTTCTTC. As protein: CASSEMNNEQFF.

The V and J genes are TRBV14 and TRBJ2-1, with 10 bases matching TRBD2. The CDR3 runs to 18 residues. Germline values: CDR1 SGHDN, CDR2 FVKESK. Unmatched junction bases numbered 5, after V lost 0 bases and J lost 0 bases. Here the CDR3 DNA reads TGTGCCAGCAGCCAAGATCAGGGACTAGCGATCTCCTACAATGAGCAGTTCTTC. Its translation is CASSQDQGLAISYNEQFF.

In this sample, this clonotype turned up many times. The chain links TRBV20-1 to TRBJ2-7; maybe TRBD1 (6 bases). Germline CDR1 is DFQATT and CDR2 is SNEGSKA (reference sequence). V gave up 4 bases and J gave up 3 bases, with 10 bases separating them. This CDR3 is 12 amino acids long. Here the CDR3 reads CSANRDHYEQYF. The CDR3 DNA reads as TGCAGTGCTAACAGGGATCACTACGAGCAGTACTTC.

The count of this clonotype is one. The rearrangement joins TRBV20-1 to TRBJ1-1, with TRBD1 as a possible D gene (5 bases). Germline V gene data show CDR1 as DFQATT and CDR2 as SNEGSKA (reference sequence). V lost 6 bases and J 12 bases, leaving 17 bases between the germline ends. This CDR3 comprises 11 residues. The CDR3 reads CSAANPGTTFF. The CDR3 coding sequence is TGCAGTGCCGCGAACCCCGGGACGACTTTCTTT.

This clonotype was picked up many times. The CDR3 region is CASSLAGLATYEQYF. In DNA, the CDR3 is TGTGCCAGCAGCTTAGCGGGACTAGCGACCTACGAGCAGTACTTC. The V and J genes are TRBV7-8 and TRBJ2-7, with TRBD2 matching over 10 bases. Germline V gene data show CDR1 as SGHVS and CDR2 as FQNEAQ. V lost 0 bases and J lost 2; bases outside the gene matches: 1. The CDR3 covers 15 residues.

This clonotype occurred many times. The genes are TRBV7-9 and TRBJ1-3, with a weak D call TRBD1 (5 bases). Germline lookup yields CDR1 SEHNR and CDR2 FQNEAQ (reference sequence). This CDR3 has 15 residues. The V end was cut by 5 bases, the J end by 0 bases, with 11 bases between. The CDR3 DNA is TGTGCCAGCAGCCATGCCAGGGTCTCTGGAAACACCATATATTTT. Protein: CASSHARVSGNTIYF. Full variable domain (missing parts from reference TRBV7-9 and TRBJ1-3): DTGVSQNPRHKITKRGQNVTFRCDPISEHNRLYWYRQTLGQGPEFLTYFQNEAQLEKSRLLSDRFSAERPKGSFSTLEIQRTEQGDSAMYLCASSHARVSGNTIYFGEGSWLTVV.

The chain couples TRBV5-1 to TRBJ1-1; no firm D call. Trimming cost V 0 bases and J 1 base, with 4 bases left between them. Looked up from germline, CDR1 is SGHRS and CDR2 is YFSETQ. The CDR3 spans 13 residues. CDR3 residues: CASSLAQNTEAFF. The CDR3 DNA reads TGCGCCAGCAGCTTGGCACAGAACACTGAAGCTTTCTTT. Complete variable domain (other parts from reference TRBV5-1 and TRBJ1-1): KAGVTQTPRYLIKTRGQQVTLSCSPISGHRSVSWYQQTPGQGLQFLFEYFSETQRNKGNFPGRFSGRQFSNSRSEMNVSTLELGDSALYLCASSLAQNTEAFFGQGTRLTVV.

This rearrangement joins TRBV20-1 to TRBJ2-6; D might be TRBD2 (6 bases). Looked up from germline, CDR1 is DFQATT and CDR2 is SNEGSKA (reference sequence). The length of the CDR3 is 13 residues. V dropped 0 bases and J dropped 7 bases, with 7 bases sitting between them. The DNA of the CDR3 is TGCAGTGCTAGAGATACTAGCGCCAACGTCCTGACTTTC. Protein product: CSARDTSANVLTF.

The V and J genes are TRBV24-1 and TRBJ1-5; tentatively, D is TRBD1 (5 bases). V was clipped by 11 bases and J by 11 bases, with 33 bases between them. In germline, CDR1 is KGHDR, CDR2 SFDVKD. This CDR3 has 17 amino acids. The CDR3 is CASSPDRNRASVGAQHF. CDR3 nucleotide sequence: TGTGCCAGCTCACCAGATAGAAATCGCGCCTCTGTGGGGGCCCAGCATTTT.

Here the CDR3 DNA reads TGTGCCAGCAGGCTACAGGAAGCCAAAAACATTCAGTACTTC. It encodes CASRLQEAKNIQYF. The chain combines TRBV2 with TRBJ2-4; perhaps TRBD1 as D (5 bases). The germline gives CDR1 SNHLY, CDR2 FYNNEI. The CDR3 runs to 14 residues. Trimming took off 6 bases at V and 0 bases at J, with 9 bases between the two ends.

As regards this clonotype: A read error is likely, as this CDR3 ends without the conserved phenylalanine or tryptophan. No DNA is shown, since the ends of the CDR3 on it are uncertain; the CDR3 is the one TCRdb lists. The CDR3 protein is CASRGLGV. V gene TRBV2 combines with J gene TRBJ2-2; whether TRBD2, the table's D call, matches the DNA was not checked. Germline V gene sequence: CDR1 SNHLY, CDR2 FYNNEI. Inclusive of both ends, the CDR3 amounts to 8 amino acids.

The genes are TRBV7-8 and TRBJ2-7, with 9 bases that match TRBD1. The length of the CDR3 is 14 residues. V was clipped by 5 bases and J by 3 bases; unmatched bases: 5. Germline CDR1 is SGHVS and CDR2 is FQNEAQ. The CDR3 here is CASSAWDRDYEQYF. In DNA form, the CDR3 reads TGTGCCAGCAGCGCCTGGGACAGGGACTACGAGCAGTACTTC.

This clonotype was seen ten or more times. The chain carries TRBV2 and TRBJ2-2; no definite D call. Germline CDR1 and CDR2: SNHLY and FYNNEI. Trimming shortened V by 8 bases and J by 0 bases, and 13 bases separated the two germline ends. There are 15 residues in the CDR3. The CDR3 DNA reads TGTGCCAGCGCTATATCGGCGTCGAACACCGGGGAGCTGTTTTTT. As protein: CASAISASNTGELFF.

The V and J genes are TRBV7-9 and TRBJ1-2, with D possibly being TRBD1 (5 bases). Germline V lookup: CDR1 SEHNR, CDR2 FQNEAQ (reference sequence). V dropped 6 bases and J dropped 7 bases, with 21 bases sitting between them. The CDR3 consists of 15 residues. CDR3 residues: CASSITRGRHCGYTF. In DNA form, the CDR3 reads TGTGCCAGCAGTATAACCCGGGGCAGGCACTGTGGCTACACCTTC.